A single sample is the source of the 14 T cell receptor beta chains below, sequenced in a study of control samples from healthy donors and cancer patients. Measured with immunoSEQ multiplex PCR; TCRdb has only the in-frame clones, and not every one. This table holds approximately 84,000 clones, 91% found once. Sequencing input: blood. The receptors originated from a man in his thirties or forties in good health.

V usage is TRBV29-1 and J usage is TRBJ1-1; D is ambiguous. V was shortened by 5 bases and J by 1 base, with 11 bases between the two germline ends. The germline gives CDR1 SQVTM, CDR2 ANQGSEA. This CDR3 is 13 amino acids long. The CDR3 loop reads CSVTNPENTEAFF. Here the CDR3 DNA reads TGCAGCGTTACGAACCCTGAGAACACTGAAGCTTTCTTT.

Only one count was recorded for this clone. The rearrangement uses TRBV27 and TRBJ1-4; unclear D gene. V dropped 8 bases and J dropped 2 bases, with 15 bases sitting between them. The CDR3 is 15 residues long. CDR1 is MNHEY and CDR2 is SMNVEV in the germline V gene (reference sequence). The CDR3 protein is CASSPFGITNEKLFF. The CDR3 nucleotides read TGTGCCAGCTCTCCCTTTGGGATTACTAATGAAAAACTGTTTTTT.

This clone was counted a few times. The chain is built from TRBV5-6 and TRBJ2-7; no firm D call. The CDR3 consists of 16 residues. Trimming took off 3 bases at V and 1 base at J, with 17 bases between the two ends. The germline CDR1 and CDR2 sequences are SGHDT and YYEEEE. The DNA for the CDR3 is TGTGCCAGCAGCTCCGCTATGGCTCAGTTTTCCTACGAGCAGTACTTC. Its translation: CASSSAMAQFSYEQYF. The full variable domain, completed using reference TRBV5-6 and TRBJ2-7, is DAGVTQSPTHLIKTRGQQVTLRCSPKSGHDTVSWYQQALGQGPQFIFQYYEEEERQRGNFPDRFSGHQFPNYSSELNVNALLLGDSALYLCASSSAMAQFSYEQYFGPGTRLTVT.

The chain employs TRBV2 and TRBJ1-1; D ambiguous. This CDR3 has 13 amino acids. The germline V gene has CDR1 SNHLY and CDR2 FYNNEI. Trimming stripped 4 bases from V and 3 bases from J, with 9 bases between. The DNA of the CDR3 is TGTGCCAGCAGTGGGAGAATGGACACTGAAGCTTTCTTT. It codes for CASSGRMDTEAFF.

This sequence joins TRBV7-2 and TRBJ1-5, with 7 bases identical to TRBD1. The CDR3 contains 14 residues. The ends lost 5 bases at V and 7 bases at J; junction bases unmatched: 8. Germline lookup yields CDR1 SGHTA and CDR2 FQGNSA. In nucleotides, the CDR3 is TGTGCCAGCAGCAATAGGGGGCGGGGACAGCCCCAGCATTTT. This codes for CASSNRGRGQPQHF. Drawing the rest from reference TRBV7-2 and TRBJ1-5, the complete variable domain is GAGVSQSPSNKVTEKGKDVELRCDPISGHTALYWYRQSLGQGLEFLIYFQGNSAPDKSGLPSDRFSAERTGGSVSTLTIQRTQQEDSAVYLCASSNRGRGQPQHFGDGTRLSIL.

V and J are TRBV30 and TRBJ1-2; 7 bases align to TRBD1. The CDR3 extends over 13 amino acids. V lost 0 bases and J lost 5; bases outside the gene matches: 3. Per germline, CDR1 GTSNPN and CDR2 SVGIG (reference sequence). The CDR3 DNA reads TGTGCCTGGAGTGTGGGCAGGGGGTATGGCTACACCTTC. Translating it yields CAWSVGRGYGYTF. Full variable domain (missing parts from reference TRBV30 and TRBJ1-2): SQTIHQWPATLVQPVGSPLSLECTVEGTSNPNLYWYRQAAGRGLQLLFYSVGIGQISSEVPQNLSASRPQDRQFILSSKKLLLSDSGFYLCAWSVGRGYGYTFGSGTRLTVV.

The CDR3 loop reads CASSISEGGEETQYF. CDR3 DNA: TGTGCCAGCAGTATCAGCGAGGGGGGCGAGGAGACCCAGTACTTC. This rearrangement joins TRBV7-9 to TRBJ2-5; the D gene could be TRBD1 or TRBD2 (6 bases each). Trimming pared 6 bases from V and 5 bases from J, leaving 19 bases between. CDR1 SEHNR and CDR2 FQNEAQ come from the germline V gene (reference sequence). This CDR3 spans 15 amino acids.

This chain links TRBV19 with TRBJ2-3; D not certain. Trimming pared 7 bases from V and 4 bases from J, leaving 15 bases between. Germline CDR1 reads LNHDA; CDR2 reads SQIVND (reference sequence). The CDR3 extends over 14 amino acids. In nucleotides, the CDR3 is TGTGCCAGTATCGGCCTGAAAGGTCCAGATACGCAGTATTTT. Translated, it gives CASIGLKGPDTQYF.

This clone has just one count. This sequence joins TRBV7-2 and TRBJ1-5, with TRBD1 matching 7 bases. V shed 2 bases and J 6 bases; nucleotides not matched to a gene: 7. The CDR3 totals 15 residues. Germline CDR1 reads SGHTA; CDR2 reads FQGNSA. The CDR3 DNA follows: TGTGCCAGCAGCTTAAACAGGGGTCGAAGTCAGCCCCAGCATTTT. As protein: CASSLNRGRSQPQHF.

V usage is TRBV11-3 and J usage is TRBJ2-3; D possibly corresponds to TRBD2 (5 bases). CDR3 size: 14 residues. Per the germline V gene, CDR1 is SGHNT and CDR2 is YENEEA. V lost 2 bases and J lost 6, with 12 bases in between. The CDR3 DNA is TGTGCCAGCAGCTTACTAGCTGGGTCCGATACGCAGTATTTT. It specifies CASSLLAGSDTQYF.

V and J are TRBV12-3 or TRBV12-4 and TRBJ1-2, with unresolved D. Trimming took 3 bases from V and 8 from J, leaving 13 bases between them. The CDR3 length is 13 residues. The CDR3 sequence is CASSFRDLTGYTF. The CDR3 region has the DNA TGTGCCAGCAGTTTTCGGGATCTAACGGGCTACACCTTC.

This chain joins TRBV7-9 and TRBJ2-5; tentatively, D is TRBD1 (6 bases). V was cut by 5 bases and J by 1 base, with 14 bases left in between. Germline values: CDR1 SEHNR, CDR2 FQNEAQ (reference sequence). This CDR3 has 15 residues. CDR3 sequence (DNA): TGTGCCAGCAGCACTGGTGGACAGTCCCAAGAGACCCAGTACTTC. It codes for CASSTGGQSQETQYF.

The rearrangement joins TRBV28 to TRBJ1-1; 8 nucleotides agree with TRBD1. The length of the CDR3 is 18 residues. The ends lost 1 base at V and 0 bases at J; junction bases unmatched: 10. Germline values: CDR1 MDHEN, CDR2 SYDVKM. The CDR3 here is CASSLSAKTGAMNTEAFF. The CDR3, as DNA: TGTGCCAGCAGTTTATCCGCCAAGACAGGGGCTATGAACACTGAAGCTTTCTTT. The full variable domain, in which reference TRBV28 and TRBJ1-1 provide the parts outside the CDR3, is DVKVTQSSRYLVKRTGEKVFLECVQDMDHENMFWYRQDPGLGLRLIYFSYDVKMKEKGDIPEGYSVSREKKERFSLILESASTNQTSMYLCASSLSAKTGAMNTEAFFGQGTRLTVV.

CDR3 in amino acids: CASRDPGQGAYNSPLHF. CDR3 sequence (DNA): TGTGCCAGCAGAGACCCGGGACAGGGGGCTTATAATTCACCCCTCCACTTT. The chain joins TRBV2 to TRBJ1-6, with 12 bases identical to TRBD1. Germline-derived CDR1 and CDR2 are SNHLY and FYNNEI. This CDR3 is 17 amino acids long. The junction had 7 bases not matched to a gene; V was cut back by 6 bases and J by 4 bases.